This is a list of T cell receptor beta chains from one sample in a study of blood T cell repertoires in COVID-19. Measured with immunoSEQ multiplex PCR; TCRdb has only the in-frame clones, and not every one. The table includes fewer than 350,000 clones, roughly nine tenths detected once. What was sequenced was peripheral blood. The source of these receptors is a woman in her twenties or thirties with COVID-19, enrolled during active disease. Each CDR3 is given with its conserved first and last residue. A D gene is named only where the DNA matches it firmly. Expanded clones are given a class, and other clones once, few, many or no size at all.

abundance,j_gene,d_gene,v_gene,CDR3nt,CDR3aa
.,TRBJ2-2,.,TRBV11-2,TGTGCCAGCAGCTTATTGGGGCAGGGAAACACCGGGGAGCTGTTTTTT,CASSLLGQGNTGELFF
.,TRBJ2-3,.,TRBV24-1,TGTGCCGCGTCTGGGGGGAGCACAGATACGCAGTATTTT,CAASGGSTDTQYF
.,TRBJ1-3,.,TRBV20-1,TGCAGTGCTGGTGACAGGAACTCTGGAAACACCATATATTTT,CSAGDRNSGNTIYF
.,TRBJ2-1,.,TRBV7-9,TGTGCCAGCAGCTTTGGGGAAAGGGGGGGCAATGAGCAGTTCTTC,CASSFGERGGNEQFF
.,TRBJ1-6,.,TRBV2,TGTGCCAGCAGTTACAGGGTAGTGGATTCACCCCTCCACTTT,CASSYRVVDSPLHF
.,TRBJ2-1,.,TRBV9,TGTGCCAGCAGCGTAGCGGGACTCAACAATGAGCAGTTCTTC,CASSVAGLNNEQFF
.,TRBJ1-5,TRBD1,TRBV28,TGTGCCAGCACCCAGGGGGATGGTTATCAGCCCCAGCATTTT,CASTQGDGYQPQHF
.,TRBJ2-2,.,TRBV21-1,TGTGCCAGCAGCGGGGGCAAGGGACGGACCGGGGAGCTGTTTTTT,CASSGGKGRTGELFF
.,TRBJ1-2,TRBD1,TRBV19,TGTGCCAGTAGTGCCGGGACAGGGTTCGGCTACACCTTC,CASSAGTGFGYTF
.,TRBJ2-7,.,TRBV4-2,TGTGCCTCCCGAGGGGGATACGAGCAGTACTTC,CASRGGYEQYF
many,TRBJ2-5,.,TRBV7-9,TGTGCCAGCAGCTTACCTGGGGGGGGGACACCGAGGCCGGAGACCCAGTACTTC,CASSLPGGGTPRPETQYF
.,TRBJ2-1,.,TRBV6-5,TGTGCCGCAGGGGACACTTTTTACAATGAGCAGTTCTTC,CAAGDTFYNEQFF
once,TRBJ2-1,TRBD2,TRBV4-2,TGTGCCAGCAGCCAAGATCCGGCGGAGCTAGCGGGGGCCAATGAGCAGTTCTTC,CASSQDPAELAGANEQFF
.,TRBJ1-2,.,TRBV6-6,TGTGCCAGCAGTGACGGGGAGGACTATGGCTACACCTTC,CASSDGEDYGYTF
.,TRBJ2-1,TRBD1,TRBV7-2,TGTGCCAGCAGCTTCCGGACAGGGTACTTTCATGAGCAGTTCTTC,CASSFRTGYFHEQFF
.,TRBJ1-1,TRBD1,TRBV27,TGTGCCAGCCGGGACAGGGGTTGGACTGAAGCTTTCTTT,CASRDRGWTEAFF
.,TRBJ2-3,.,TRBV6-6,TGTGCCAGCAGTCGATACCCCAGGGGGGCCGCGGGAGATACGCAGTATTTT,CASSRYPRGAAGDTQYF
.,TRBJ1-1,.,TRBV30,TGTGCCTGGAGCTGGGGGGGGACTGAAGCTTTCTTT,CAWSWGGTEAFF
.,TRBJ1-6,.,TRBV6-5,TGTGCCAGCATGCGGGGTTCGAATTCACCCCTCCACTTT,CASMRGSNSPLHF
.,TRBJ2-4,TRBD2,TRBV4-1,TGCGCCAGCAGCCAAGATAAAGAGGAAGCGGGGGCCAAAAACATTCAGTACTTC,CASSQDKEEAGAKNIQYF
.,TRBJ2-1,TRBD1,TRBV5-6,TGTGCCAGCAGCTCGACGGACAGGGATGGTGAGCAGTTCTTC,CASSSTDRDGEQFF
.,TRBJ2-1,TRBD2,TRBV29-1,TGCAGCGTTGTTTCTCTAGCGGGGGGTATTAAATCCTACAATGAGCAGTTCTTC,CSVVSLAGGIKSYNEQFF
.,TRBJ2-5,.,TRBV12-3/TRBV12-4,TGTGCCAGCGCCGAACTAGGGACCCAGTACTTC,CASAELGTQYF
.,TRBJ2-5,.,TRBV28,TGTGCCAGCACCCTGGTGGCAGGCCGGACCCAGTACTTC,CASTLVAGRTQYF
.,TRBJ2-5,.,TRBV7-6,TGTGCCAGCAGCTTATGGGGATTGGAGGGGTTGGAGACCCAGTACTTC,CASSLWGLEGLETQYF
.,TRBJ1-6,TRBD1,TRBV2,TGTGCCAGCAGCTCACAGGGGAGAGTTAACCATTCACCCCTCCACTTT,CASSSQGRVNHSPLHF
.,TRBJ1-3,.,TRBV15,TGTGCCACCAGCAAAGCAGGTGGAAACACCATATATTTT,CATSKAGGNTIYF
.,TRBJ2-5,TRBD1,TRBV9,TGTGCCAGCAGCGTAAGGGGGCGGGAGACCCAGTACTTC,CASSVRGRETQYF
few,TRBJ2-2,.,TRBV30,TGTGCCTGGGCTAGACTAGGCGTTGGTCCCGGGGAGCTGTTTTTT,CAWARLGVGPGELFF
.,TRBJ2-2,.,TRBV4-1,TGCGCCAGCAGCCAAGCATTATCGAGAAGTCGCGCCGGGGAGCTGTTTTTT,CASSQALSRSRAGELFF
.,TRBJ2-1,.,TRBV4-1,TGCGCCAGCAGCCAAGCCATCGGTGAGCAGTTCTTC,CASSQAIGEQFF
.,TRBJ1-6,.,TRBV2,TGTGCCAGCAGTGCCGGAGCCCGAAGTTCACCCCTCCACTTT,CASSAGARSSPLHF
.,TRBJ1-2,.,TRBV3-1/TRBV3-2,TGTGCCAGCAGCCAAGAGGGAGTGTATGGCTACACCTTC,CASSQEGVYGYTF